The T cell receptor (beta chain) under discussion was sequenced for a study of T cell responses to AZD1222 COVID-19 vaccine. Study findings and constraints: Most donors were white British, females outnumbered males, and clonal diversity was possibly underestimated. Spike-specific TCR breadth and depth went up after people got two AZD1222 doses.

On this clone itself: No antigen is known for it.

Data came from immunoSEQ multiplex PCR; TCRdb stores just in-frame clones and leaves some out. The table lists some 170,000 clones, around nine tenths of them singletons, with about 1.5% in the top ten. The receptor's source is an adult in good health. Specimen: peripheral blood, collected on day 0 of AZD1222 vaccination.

CDR3 sequence (DNA): TGTGCCAGTAGGCTAGGACAGGGGAACACTGAAGCTTTCTTT. It yields the protein CASRLGQGNTEAFF. The chain employs TRBV19 and TRBJ1-1, with 8 positions matching TRBD1. Germline CDR1 LNHDA, CDR2 SQIVND (reference sequence). V was pared by 6 bases and J by 1 base, with 4 bases of the junction left unmatched. The CDR3 has 14 residues.